One and the same sample provided the 30 T cell receptor beta chains below, sequenced in a study of blood T cell repertoires in COVID-19. Method: immunoSEQ multiplex PCR; TCRdb's copy keeps in-frame clones and lacks some. The sample lists fewer than 250,000 clones, around four fifths occurring once. Sample: peripheral blood. Every receptor here comes from a woman over 75 with acute or convalescent COVID-19.

The CDR3 here is CSASPTGGSQPQHF. In DNA, the CDR3 is TGCAGTGCTAGTCCCACAGGGGGCTCTCAGCCCCAGCATTTT. The J gene is TRBJ1-5, the V gene TRBV20-1; 9 bases are shared with TRBD1. The CDR3 has 14 residues. Per the germline V gene, CDR1 is DFQATT and CDR2 is SNEGSKA (reference sequence). With 3 bases clipped from V and 6 bases from J, the junction kept 6 bases outside the gene matches.

This chain connects TRBV28 to TRBJ2-1; 8 positions agree with TRBD2. Germline loops: CDR1 MDHEN, CDR2 SYDVKM. There are 13 residues in the CDR3. The DNA of the CDR3 is TGTGCGACCAGGATAGCGGGACACAATGAGCAGTTCTTC. Translated: CATRIAGHNEQFF.

CDR3 in amino acids: CASSDSLIKTQYF. CDR3 nucleotide sequence: TGTGCCAGCAGCGACAGTTTGATAAAGACCCAGTACTTC. J is TRBJ2-5 and V is TRBV6-5; maybe TRBD1 (5 bases). Germline V CDR1 and CDR2: MNHEY, SVGAGI. CDR3 length equals 13 residues. With 6 bases removed from V and 6 bases from J, the gap between germline ends came to 14 bases.

The chain employs TRBV7-2 and TRBJ2-3; the match to TRBD1 covers 8 bases. After removal of 1 base from V and 6 bases from J, the junction contained 6 bases not matched to a gene. Germline V gene data show CDR1 as SGHTA and CDR2 as FQGNSA. This CDR3 comprises 15 residues. In DNA form, the CDR3 reads TGTGCCAGCAGCTTAGAGCAGGGGGCGCTGGATACGCAGTATTTT. Encoded protein: CASSLEQGALDTQYF.

This clone was recorded only once. The chain employs TRBV9 and TRBJ2-7; 15 nucleotides line up with TRBD2. The CDR3 is 15 residues long. Losses at the gene ends were 1 base for V and 5 bases for J; bases not matched to a gene: 1. Germline V lookup: CDR1 SGDLS, CDR2 YYNGEE. The CDR3 loop is CASSVRTSGRDEQYF. The CDR3 bases are TGTGCCAGCAGCGTAAGGACTAGCGGGAGGGACGAGCAGTACTTC. Together with reference TRBV9 and TRBJ2-7, the CDR3 gives the full variable domain: DSGVTQTPKHLITATGQRVTLRCSPRSGDLSVYWYQQSLDQGLQFLIQYYNGEERAKGNILERFSAQQFPDLHSELNLSSLELGDSALYFCASSVRTSGRDEQYFGPGTRLTVT.

This sequence joins TRBV5-3 and TRBJ1-1; possible D gene TRBD1, 5 bases. TRBV5-3 is noted as an ORF with a role that remains uncertain. Trimming removed 1 base from V and 5 bases from J, with 6 bases in between. This CDR3 region has 12 residues. The CDR3 reads CARSLRGTEAFF. The CDR3 DNA follows: TGTGCCAGAAGCTTGCGGGGGACTGAAGCTTTCTTT.

The chain carries TRBV9 and TRBJ2-2; D perhaps matches TRBD2 (6 bases). CDR1 SGDLS and CDR2 YYNGEE come from the germline V gene. V lost 6 bases, J lost 6 bases, and 15 bases lay in between. The CDR3 contains 14 residues. The CDR3 loop reads CASKSGDFPGELFF. The CDR3 DNA sequence: TGTGCCAGCAAGTCGGGAGATTTCCCCGGGGAGCTGTTTTTT.

V usage is TRBV27 and J usage is TRBJ1-1; D unclear. V gave up 4 bases and J gave up 6 bases, with 15 bases separating them. There are 14 residues in the CDR3. CDR1 is MNHEY, CDR2 SMNVEV, per germline (reference sequence). CDR3 nucleotide sequence: TGTGCCAGCAGTTGGGCCGGGTTGGAGGCTGAAGCTTTCTTT. It yields the protein CASSWAGLEAEAFF.

The table lists this clone with many counts. The chain employs TRBV28 and TRBJ2-7, with TRBD2 matching over 13 bases. This CDR3 is 17 amino acids long. V was clipped by 0 bases and J by 6 bases; unmatched bases: 8. Germline assignment: CDR1 MDHEN and CDR2 SYDVKM. CDR3 DNA sequence: TGTGCCAGCAGTTTATGGGAACTAGCGGGAGGGCCGGGCGAGCAGTACTTC. Amino acid sequence: CASSLWELAGGPGEQYF.

The genes are TRBV9 and TRBJ2-1, with TRBD1 identical over 7 bases. The CDR3 length is 14 residues. Germline loops: CDR1 SGDLS, CDR2 YYNGEE. Trimming at V came to 2 bases and at J to 9 bases, leaving 8 bases not matched to a gene. The CDR3 is CASSVRTAGGEQFF. In nucleotides, the CDR3 is TGTGCCAGCAGCGTTCGGACGGCAGGGGGTGAGCAGTTCTTC. Drawing the rest from reference TRBV9 and TRBJ2-1, the complete variable domain is DSGVTQTPKHLITATGQRVTLRCSPRSGDLSVYWYQQSLDQGLQFLIQYYNGEERAKGNILERFSAQQFPDLHSELNLSSLELGDSALYFCASSVRTAGGEQFFGPGTRLTVL.

The chain is built from TRBV6-5 and TRBJ2-1, with 8 positions matching TRBD2. The CDR3 spans 15 residues. V lost 5 bases to trimming and J lost 7 bases; unmatched junction nucleotides: 10. CDR1 and CDR2 from the germline V gene are MNHEY and SVGAGI. Here the CDR3 reads CASSPTGGPVNEQFF. The CDR3 nucleotides read TGTGCCAGCAGTCCCACGGGGGGGCCGGTTAATGAGCAGTTCTTC.

This sequence joins TRBV19 and TRBJ2-1; 12 bases align to TRBD1. Germline V lookup: CDR1 LNHDA, CDR2 SQIVND (reference sequence). This CDR3 has 16 amino acids. V trimming: 5 bases; J trimming: 7 bases; junction bases outside the gene matches: 9. The CDR3 sequence is CASSLAGTGGENEQFF. Here the CDR3 DNA reads TGTGCCAGTAGTCTTGCCGGGACAGGGGGCGAGAATGAGCAGTTCTTC.

The chain links TRBV5-1 to TRBJ1-2; the D is unclear. The CDR3 length is 12 residues. Trimming cost V 3 bases and J 7 bases, with 10 bases left between them. Germline V gene data show CDR1 as SGHRS and CDR2 as YFSETQ. CDR3 protein: CASSYGSIGYTF. The CDR3 DNA reads TGCGCCAGCAGCTATGGTTCTATTGGCTACACCTTC.

The V and J genes are TRBV7-2 and TRBJ2-1; 11 positions match TRBD2. J gave up 9 bases and V 5 bases, and 9 bases lay outside the gene matches. The germline CDR1 and CDR2 sequences are SGHTA and FQGNSA. The CDR3 runs to 15 residues. CDR3 protein: CASSDLAGGRGEQFF. The CDR3 nucleotides read TGTGCCAGCAGCGATCTAGCGGGAGGCCGGGGTGAGCAGTTCTTC. Drawing the rest from reference TRBV7-2 and TRBJ2-1, the complete variable domain is GAGVSQSPSNKVTEKGKDVELRCDPISGHTALYWYRQSLGQGLEFLIYFQGNSAPDKSGLPSDRFSAERTGGSVSTLTIQRTQQEDSAVYLCASSDLAGGRGEQFFGPGTRLTVL.

The V and J genes are TRBV7-8 and TRBJ1-4; no clear D. With 0 bases removed from V and 0 bases from J, the gap between germline ends came to 8 bases. The length of the CDR3 is 16 residues. Looked up from germline, CDR1 is SGHVS and CDR2 is FQNEAQ. The CDR3 DNA reads as TGTGCCAGCAGCTTAGCGGGCCGACCAACTAATGAAAAACTGTTTTTT. Encoded protein: CASSLAGRPTNEKLFF.

V is TRBV7-2 and J is TRBJ2-2; 12 nucleotides match TRBD2. The J segment lost 7 bases and the V segment lost 5 bases, leaving 14 bases of the junction unmatched. CDR3 length equals 18 residues. Germline V gene lookup returns CDR1 SGHTA and CDR2 FQGNSA. The CDR3 sequence is CASSSLGRLAGEVGELFF. The CDR3 region has the DNA TGTGCCAGCAGCAGCTTAGGAAGACTAGCGGGAGAGGTCGGGGAGCTGTTTTTT.

The J gene is TRBJ2-7, the V gene TRBV10-2; 9 nucleotides match TRBD1. In germline, CDR1 is WSHSY, CDR2 SAAADI. The CDR3 extends over 14 amino acids. Unmatched junction bases numbered 6, after V lost 6 bases and J lost 3 bases. The CDR3 DNA follows: TGCGCCAGCAGCGGACAGGGGCCCCTCTACGAGCAGTACTTC. Protein product: CASSGQGPLYEQYF.

Concerning this clone itself: Other DNA sequences in this specimen translate into the identical CDR3. J is TRBJ2-7 and V is TRBV5-4, with D hard to call. This CDR3 spans 14 amino acids. The germline V and J ends were trimmed by 2 bases and 0 bases, with 9 bases remaining between them. The germline gives CDR1 SGHNT, CDR2 YYREEE (reference sequence). CDR3 bases: TGTGCCAGCAGCTTAGCCGGCGGCTCCTACGAGCAGTACTTC. Residues: CASSLAGGSYEQYF.

This clone was detected a few times. This chain uses TRBV5-3 with TRBJ2-3; 13 bases are shared with TRBD2. TRBV5-3 is treated as an ORF (open reading frame) with a function not yet certain. CDR3 length: 17 amino acids. V shed 4 bases and J 1 base; nucleotides not matched to a gene: 6. CDR3 region: CARSTVGLAGGTDTQYF. The CDR3 DNA reads as TGTGCCAGAAGCACCGTAGGACTAGCGGGGGGCACAGATACGCAGTATTTT.

The gene calls are TRBV7-8 and TRBJ1-5; TRBD1 agrees at 9 bases. Losses at the gene ends were 5 bases for V and 0 bases for J; bases not matched to a gene: 5. Germline values: CDR1 SGHVS, CDR2 FQNEAQ. The CDR3 extends over 16 amino acids. CDR3 bases: TGTGCCAGCAGCGCACAGGGGGCTTATAGCAATCAGCCCCAGCATTTT. Translating gives CASSAQGAYSNQPQHF.

A single count supports this clone. The chain recombines TRBV12-5 with TRBJ1-2; D possibly corresponds to TRBD1 (5 bases). The CDR3 is made up of 13 amino acids. The V and J ends lost 2 bases and 4 bases respectively, with 8 bases between them. Germline loops: CDR1 LGHNT, CDR2 FRNRAP. CDR3 nucleotides: TGTGCTAGTGGTTTGCAGGGTAGCTATGGCTACACCTTC. Its translation is CASGLQGSYGYTF.

V gene TRBV2 combines with J gene TRBJ2-3; TRBD2 matches 9 bases. J gave up 0 bases and V 4 bases, and 8 bases lay outside the gene matches. The CDR3 covers 17 residues. Germline V gene data show CDR1 as SNHLY and CDR2 as FYNNEI. This CDR3 is CASSAPPGTSSTDTQYF. Written as DNA, the CDR3 is TGTGCCAGCAGTGCCCCCCCCGGGACTAGCAGCACAGATACGCAGTATTTT. The whole variable domain, filled in from reference TRBV2 and TRBJ2-3, reads EPEVTQTPSHQVTQMGQEVILRCVPISNHLYFYWYRQILGQKVEFLVSFYNNEISEKSEIFDDQFSVERPDGSNFTLKIRSTKLEDSAMYFCASSAPPGTSSTDTQYFGPGTRLTVL.

V usage is TRBV28 and J usage is TRBJ1-6; TRBD1 might be the D (5 bases). This CDR3 is 13 amino acids long. Germline assignment: CDR1 MDHEN and CDR2 SYDVKM. V was clipped by 6 bases and J by 7 bases, with 10 bases between them. CDR3 nucleotides: TGTGCCAGCAGGTGGGCAGGGAATTCACCCCTCCACTTT. Translated, it gives CASRWAGNSPLHF. Combining the CDR3 with reference TRBV28 and TRBJ1-6 gives the whole variable domain DVKVTQSSRYLVKRTGEKVFLECVQDMDHENMFWYRQDPGLGLRLIYFSYDVKMKEKGDIPEGYSVSREKKERFSLILESASTNQTSMYLCASRWAGNSPLHFGNGTRLTVT.

The chain carries TRBV2 and TRBJ2-7; tentatively, D is TRBD1 (6 bases). Germline V gene lookup returns CDR1 SNHLY and CDR2 FYNNEI. Deletions cut 4 bases from V and 2 bases from J, with 9 bases between. The CDR3 is made up of 13 amino acids. The CDR3: CASSGQVTYEQYF. In DNA form, the CDR3 reads TGTGCCAGCAGTGGACAGGTAACCTACGAGCAGTACTTC.

The chain carries TRBV6-2 or TRBV6-3 and TRBJ2-7; D possibly corresponds to TRBD2 (6 bases). V lost 4 bases, J lost 3 bases, and 13 bases lay in between. CDR1 and CDR2 (germline): MNHEY, SVGEGT. The CDR3 loop spans 14 amino acids. The CDR3 protein is CASSSIGGYYEQYF. In nucleotides, the CDR3 is TGTGCCAGCAGTTCGATCGGGGGTTACTACGAGCAGTACTTC.

The gene calls are TRBV7-2 and TRBJ2-7, with 7 bases aligning to TRBD2. The V gene's germline CDR1 is SGHTA and CDR2 FQGNSA. Trimming took 2 bases from V and 6 from J; bases not matched to a gene: 7. There are 14 residues in the CDR3. The chain's CDR3 is CASSLFSGNGEQYF. CDR3 bases: TGTGCCAGCAGCTTATTCAGCGGGAACGGCGAGCAGTACTTC.

The chain uses TRBV4-1 and TRBJ1-2; 7 bases match TRBD1. The germline gives CDR1 MGHRA, CDR2 YSYEKL. V gave up 0 bases and J gave up 5 bases; unmatched junction bases: 9. CDR3 length equals 16 residues. The DNA for the CDR3 is TGCGCCAGCAGCCAAGATGAGAACAGGGGAAGGTATGGCTACACCTTC. It translates to CASSQDENRGRYGYTF.

The chain is built from TRBV2 and TRBJ2-3; 8 bases are a match to TRBD1. CDR3 length: 12 residues. The V gene end was trimmed by 7 bases and the J gene end by 4 bases; junction bases not matched to a gene: 1. Germline-derived CDR1 and CDR2 are SNHLY and FYNNEI. CDR3 amino acids: CASKTGADTQYF. The CDR3 nucleotides read TGTGCCAGCAAGACAGGGGCAGATACGCAGTATTTT.

The chain is built from TRBV5-6 and TRBJ2-1; a weak D match, TRBD2 (6 bases). This CDR3 has 15 residues. Trimming shortened V by 1 base and J by 4 bases, and 12 bases separated the two germline ends. Germline loops: CDR1 SGHDT, CDR2 YYEEEE. The DNA for the CDR3 is TGTGCCAGCAGCTTGTGGGCAGGGACTTACAATGAGCAGTTCTTC. This encodes CASSLWAGTYNEQFF.

The chain carries TRBV4-2 and TRBJ2-1; D perhaps matches TRBD2 (7 bases). In germline, CDR1 is LGHNA, CDR2 YNFKEQ. With 10 bases removed from V and 2 bases from J, the gap between germline ends came to 18 bases. This CDR3 spans 15 amino acids. The CDR3 DNA sequence: TGTGCCACTAGGGGGGGGCCAAAGACCTACAATGAGCAGTTCTTC. It translates to CATRGGPKTYNEQFF.